The clone carrying this T cell receptor (beta chain) was seen more than once but under ten times. The data were obtained in a study of somatic mutations in cytotoxic T cells in rheumatoid arthritis. TCRdb keeps only in-frame clones here, not all; method: immunoSEQ multiplex PCR. The sample records approximately 17,000 clones, 79% being singletons. Germline trimming cut 5 bases from V and 4 bases from J; bases unmatched to any gene: 4. The CDR3 consists of 14 residues. The germline V gene encodes CDR1 SEHNR and CDR2 FQNEAQ (reference sequence). Sequenced input: CD8+ T cells sorted from blood. The chain combines TRBV7-9 with TRBJ1-2, with TRBD1 matching 10 bases. This receptor was taken from an adult with rheumatoid arthritis. CDR3 nucleotide sequence: TGTGCCAGCAGCACCGGGACAGGGGCCTATGGCTACACCTTC. Its protein is CASSTGTGAYGYTF. The full variable domain, completed using reference TRBV7-9 and TRBJ1-2, is DTGVSQNPRHKITKRGQNVTFRCDPISEHNRLYWYRQTLGQGPEFLTYFQNEAQLEKSRLLSDRFSAERPKGSFSTLEIQRTEQGDSAMYLCASSTGTGAYGYTFGSGTRLTVV.